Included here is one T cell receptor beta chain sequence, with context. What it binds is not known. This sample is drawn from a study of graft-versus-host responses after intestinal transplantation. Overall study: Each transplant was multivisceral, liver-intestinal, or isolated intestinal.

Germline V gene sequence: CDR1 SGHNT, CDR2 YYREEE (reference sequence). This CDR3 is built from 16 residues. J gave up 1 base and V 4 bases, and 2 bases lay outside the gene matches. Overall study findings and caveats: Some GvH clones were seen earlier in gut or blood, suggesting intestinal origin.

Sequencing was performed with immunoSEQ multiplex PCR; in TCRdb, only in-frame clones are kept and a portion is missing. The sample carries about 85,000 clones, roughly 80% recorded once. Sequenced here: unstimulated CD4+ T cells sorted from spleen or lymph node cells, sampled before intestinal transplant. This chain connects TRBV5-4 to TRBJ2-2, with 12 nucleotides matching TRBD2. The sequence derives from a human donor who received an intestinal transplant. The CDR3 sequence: CASSQGLAGNTGELFF. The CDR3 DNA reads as TGTGCCAGCAGCCAGGGACTAGCGGGGAACACCGGGGAGCTGTTTTTT.